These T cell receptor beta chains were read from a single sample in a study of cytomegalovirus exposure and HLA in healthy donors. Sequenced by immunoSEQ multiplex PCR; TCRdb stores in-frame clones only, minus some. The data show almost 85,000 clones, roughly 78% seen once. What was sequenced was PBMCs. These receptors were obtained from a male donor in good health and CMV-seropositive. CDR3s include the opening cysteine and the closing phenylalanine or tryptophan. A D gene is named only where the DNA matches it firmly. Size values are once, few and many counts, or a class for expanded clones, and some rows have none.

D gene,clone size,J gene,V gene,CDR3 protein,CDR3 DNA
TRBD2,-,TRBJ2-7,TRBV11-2,CASRGLGKREQYF,TGTGCCAGCAGGGGACTAGGGAAACGAGAGCAGTACTTC
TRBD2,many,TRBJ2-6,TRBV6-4,CASSQRGSGANVLTF,TGTGCCAGCAGTCAGCGGGGCTCTGGGGCCAACGTCCTGACTTTC
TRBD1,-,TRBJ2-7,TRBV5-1,CASSLGWRDRVVFHEQYF,TGCGCCAGCAGCTTGGGATGGCGGGACAGGGTTGTTTTCCACGAGCAGTACTTC
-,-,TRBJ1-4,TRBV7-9,CASSAGTTTNEKLFF,TGTGCCAGCAGCGCCGGGACAACAACTAATGAAAAACTGTTTTTT
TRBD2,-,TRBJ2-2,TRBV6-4,CASRLAGDTGELFF,TGTGCCAGCAGACTAGCGGGAGACACCGGGGAGCTGTTTTTT
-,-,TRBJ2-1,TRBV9,CASSLAQKFF,TGTGCCAGCAGCCTGGCTCAAAAGTTCTTC
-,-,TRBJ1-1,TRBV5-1,CASSLQGMNTEAFF,TGCGCCAGCAGCTTGCAGGGGATGAACACTGAAGCTTTCTTT
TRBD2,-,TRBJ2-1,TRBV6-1,CASSEEGLAGVGNEQFF,TGTGCCAGCAGTGAAGAGGGACTAGCGGGAGTAGGGAATGAGCAGTTCTTC
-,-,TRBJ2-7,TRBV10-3,CAISESSYEQYF,TGTGCCATCAGTGAGTCTTCATACGAGCAGTACTTC
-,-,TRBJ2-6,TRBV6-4,CASSEGNSGANVLTF,TGTGCCAGCAGTGAGGGCAACTCTGGGGCCAACGTCCTGACTTTC
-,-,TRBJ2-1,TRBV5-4,CASSELTTYNEQFF,TGTGCCAGCAGCGAGTTGACTACTTACAATGAGCAGTTCTTC
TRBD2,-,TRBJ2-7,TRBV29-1,CSVELVTSGSSEQYF,TGCAGCGTTGAATTGGTAACTAGCGGGAGTTCCGAGCAGTACTTC
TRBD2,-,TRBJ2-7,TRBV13,CASSYSGSSYEQYF,TGTGCCAGCAGCTATAGCGGGAGCTCCTACGAGCAGTACTTC
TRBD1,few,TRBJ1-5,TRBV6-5,CASSRGQVNQPQHF,TGTGCCAGCAGCCGTGGACAGGTCAATCAGCCCCAGCATTTT
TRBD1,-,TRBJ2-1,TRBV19,CASSVRTGNNEQFF,TGTGCCAGTAGTGTAAGGACAGGTAACAATGAGCAGTTCTTC
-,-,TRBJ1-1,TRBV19,CASSTSGLMNTEAFF,TGTGCCAGTAGTACATCGGGACTTATGAACACTGAAGCTTTCTTT
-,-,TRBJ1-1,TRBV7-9,CASSKSSAGGRNTEAFF,TGTGCCAGCAGCAAATCCTCGGCGGGGGGCAGGAACACTGAAGCTTTCTTT
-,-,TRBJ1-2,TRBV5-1,CASSLEGIENLNYGYTF,TGCGCCAGCAGCTTGGAGGGGATTGAGAACCTGAACTATGGCTACACCTTC
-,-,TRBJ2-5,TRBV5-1,CASSLDPGQREYF,TGCGCCAGCAGCCTCGACCCGGGCCAGCGGGAGTACTTC
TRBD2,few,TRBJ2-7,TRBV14,CASSLVGLAYEQYF,TGTGCCAGCAGCCTCGTGGGACTAGCCTACGAGCAGTACTTC
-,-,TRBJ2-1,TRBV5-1,CASSYSQGIGEQFF,TGCGCCAGCAGCTACTCCCAGGGCATAGGTGAGCAGTTCTTC
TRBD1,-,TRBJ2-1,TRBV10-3,CAISDPGQGARGEQFF,TGTGCCATCAGTGATCCGGGACAGGGGGCGCGAGGTGAGCAGTTCTTC
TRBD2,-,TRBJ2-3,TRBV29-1,CSCTSGSRDTDTQYF,TGCAGTTGTACTAGCGGGAGTAGGGACACAGATACGCAGTATTTT
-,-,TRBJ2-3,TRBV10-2,CASTPRRVTDTQYF,TGCGCCAGCACCCCCCGGCGGGTCACAGATACGCAGTATTTT
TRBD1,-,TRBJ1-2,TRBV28,CASSLTGANYGYTF,TGTGCCAGCAGTTTGACAGGGGCTAACTATGGCTACACCTTC
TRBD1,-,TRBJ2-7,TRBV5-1,CASSLRTGFSYEQYF,TGCGCCAGCAGCTTAAGGACAGGGTTTTCCTACGAGCAGTACTTC
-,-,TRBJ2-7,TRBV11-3,CASSRGLDYEQYF,TGTGCCAGCAGCCGAGGACTCGATTACGAGCAGTACTTC
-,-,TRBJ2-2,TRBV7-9,CASSSLAGELFF,TGTGCCAGCAGTTCTCTTGCCGGGGAGCTGTTTTTT
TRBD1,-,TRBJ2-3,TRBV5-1,CASSLSGTVRTDTQYF,TGCGCCAGCTCCCTCTCCGGGACAGTAAGGACAGATACGCAGTATTTT
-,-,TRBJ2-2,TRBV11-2,CASSLRYYRERTGELFF,TGTGCCAGCAGCTTAAGATACTACCGAGAGCGCACCGGGGAGCTGTTTTTT
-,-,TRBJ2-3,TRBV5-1,CASSRGGPTDTQYF,TGCGCCAGCAGCAGAGGCGGCCCCACAGATACGCAGTATTTT
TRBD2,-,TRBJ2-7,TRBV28,CASSLAGAEQYF,TGTGCCAGCAGTCTAGCGGGAGCCGAGCAGTACTTC
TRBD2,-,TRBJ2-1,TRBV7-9,CASSLFAGVGNEQFF,TGTGCCAGCAGCTTATTCGCGGGAGTCGGCAATGAGCAGTTCTTC
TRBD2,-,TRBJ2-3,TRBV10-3,CAISESTSGRSDTQYF,TGTGCCATCAGTGAGTCAACTAGCGGGAGGTCAGATACGCAGTATTTT
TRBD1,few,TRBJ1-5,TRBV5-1,CASSLAGTGNQPQHF,TGCGCCAGCAGCTTGGCCGGGACAGGGAATCAGCCCCAGCATTTT
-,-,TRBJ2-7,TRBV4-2,CASSQERGEGGNEQYF,TGTGCCAGCAGCCAAGAACGAGGAGAGGGAGGCAACGAGCAGTACTTC
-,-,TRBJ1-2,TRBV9,CASSAGFYYGYTF,TGTGCCAGCAGCGCAGGGTTTTACTATGGCTACACCTTC
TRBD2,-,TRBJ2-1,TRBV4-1,CASSQIRPGLADNEQFF,TGCGCCAGCAGCCAAATTAGGCCGGGACTAGCGGACAATGAGCAGTTCTTC
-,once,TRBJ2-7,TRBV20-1,CSAPRSDEQYF,TGCAGTGCCCCTAGATCCGACGAGCAGTACTTC
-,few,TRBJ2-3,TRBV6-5,CASTSHTDTQYF,TGTGCCAGCACTAGCCACACAGATACGCAGTATTTT
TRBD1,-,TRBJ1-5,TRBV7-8,CASSLGGQGYNQPQHF,TGTGCCAGCAGCTTAGGGGGACAGGGCTACAATCAGCCCCAGCATTTT
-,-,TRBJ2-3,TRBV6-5,CASSLRVDTDTQYF,TGTGCCAGCAGTCTCAGGGTTGACACAGATACGCAGTATTTT
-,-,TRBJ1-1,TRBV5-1,CASSLESQGFNTEAFF,TGCGCCAGCAGCTTGGAAAGCCAGGGTTTTAACACTGAAGCTTTCTTT
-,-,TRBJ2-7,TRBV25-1,CASRSQRGGTSSYEQYF,TGTGCCAGCAGGTCGCAGAGGGGCGGGACTTCCTCCTACGAGCAGTACTTC
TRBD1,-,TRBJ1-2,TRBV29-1,CSAEPQRQGARGYTF,TGCAGCGCCGAACCACAGCGGCAGGGGGCGCGAGGCTACACCTTC
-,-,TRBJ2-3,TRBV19,CATNRWAGSPDTQYF,TGTGCCACTAATCGATGGGCAGGGTCCCCAGATACGCAGTATTTT
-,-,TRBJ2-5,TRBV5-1,CASSSSIGETQYF,TGCGCCAGCAGCTCCTCTATCGGGGAGACCCAGTACTTC
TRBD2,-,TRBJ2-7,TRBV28,CASSLQLAHTSYEQYF,TGTGCCAGCAGTTTACAACTAGCGCACACTTCCTACGAGCAGTACTTC
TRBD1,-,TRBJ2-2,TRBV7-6,CASSGETGITGELFF,TGTGCCAGCAGCGGGGAGACAGGGATCACCGGGGAGCTGTTTTTT
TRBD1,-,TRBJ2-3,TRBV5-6,CASSPSPGWGTASTDTQYF,TGTGCCAGCAGCCCCTCCCCGGGGTGGGGGACAGCTAGCACAGATACGCAGTATTTT
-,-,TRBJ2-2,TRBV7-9,CASSVVWGRSSEWAGELFF,TGTGCCAGCAGCGTGGTTTGGGGGAGGAGTTCCGAGTGGGCCGGGGAGCTGTTTTTT
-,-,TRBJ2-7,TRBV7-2,CASSLSRVAHEQYF,TGTGCCAGCAGCTTATCCAGGGTTGCCCACGAGCAGTACTTC
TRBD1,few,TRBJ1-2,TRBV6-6,CASSYSSGGGYGYTF,TGTGCCAGCAGTTACTCGTCAGGGGGCGGCTATGGCTACACCTTC
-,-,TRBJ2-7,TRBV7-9,CASSLSGVSYEQYF,TGTGCCAGCAGCTTATCAGGGGTCTCCTACGAGCAGTACTTC
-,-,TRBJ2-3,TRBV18,CASSRKTGDTQYF,TGTGCCAGCTCACGTAAGACCGGGGATACGCAGTATTTT
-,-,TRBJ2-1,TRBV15,CATSRAGSSYNEQFF,TGTGCCACCAGCAGAGCTGGGAGCTCCTACAATGAGCAGTTCTTC
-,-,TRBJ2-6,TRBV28,CASSPSMMGPPGANVLTF,TGTGCCAGCAGCCCATCCATGATGGGGCCCCCTGGGGCCAACGTCCTGACTTTC